The present entry profiles one TCR beta chain with its context. CDR3 length equals 14 residues. The V and J ends lost 8 bases and 7 bases, in that order; junction bases with no gene match: 4. Germline values: CDR1 KGHSH, CDR2 LQKENI. Original processing notes: Estimation of nucleated cell counts relied on the amplification of reference gene primers. Generated by immunoSEQ multiplex PCR, the TCRdb table keeps only in-frame clones and is missing some. D and trimming were read from the DNA, whereas the V and J calls and clone size are those reported in that table. The sample has about 180,000 clones; 70% to 85% are singletons. This sample stems from a study of blood T cell repertoires in COVID-19. In the study overall: From T cells, B-cell-depleted T cells, or PBMCs came the material, which was cDNA or gDNA.

This receptor was identified in a woman of 80 years or more with acute or convalescent COVID-19. The chain links TRBV18 to TRBJ2-1; TRBD2 matches at 14 bases. Material for sequencing was peripheral blood. The CDR3: CASGTSGGANEQFF. The CDR3 nucleotides read TGTGCCAGCGGGACTAGCGGGGGTGCAAATGAGCAGTTCTTC.